This T cell receptor beta chain was recorded in a study of blood T cell repertoires in COVID-19. TCRdb's copy holds only in-frame clones and misses some; the assay was immunoSEQ multiplex PCR. The sample lists about 130,000 clones, more than 75% occurring once. Enrollment of patients from Seattle took place during active infection, with longitudinal follow-up. The specimen was peripheral blood. This clonotype was sampled from a woman in her seventies with COVID-19, enrolled during active disease.

CDR3 protein: CASSVSPGPIAGETQYF. CDR3 bases: TGTGCCAGCAGCGTGTCTCCCGGGCCTATCGCGGGGGAGACCCAGTACTTC. This chain links TRBV9 with TRBJ2-5; perhaps TRBD2 as D (6 bases). The germline V gene encodes CDR1 SGDLS and CDR2 YYNGEE. The CDR3 is 17 residues long. Trimming pared 2 bases from V and 5 bases from J, leaving 22 bases between.